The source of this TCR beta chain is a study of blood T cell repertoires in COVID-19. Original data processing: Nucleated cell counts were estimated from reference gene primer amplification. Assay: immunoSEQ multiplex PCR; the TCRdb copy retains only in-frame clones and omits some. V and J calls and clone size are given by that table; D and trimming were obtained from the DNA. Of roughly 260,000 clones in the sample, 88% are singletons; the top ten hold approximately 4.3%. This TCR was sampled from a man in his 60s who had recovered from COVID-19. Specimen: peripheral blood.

CDR3 in DNA: TGCGCCAGCAGCCCCGGACTAGCGGGGGAAGAGACCCAGTACTTC. Protein sequence: CASSPGLAGEETQYF. The chain has TRBV4-1 and TRBJ2-5; 13 bases match TRBD2. Germline V gives CDR1 MGHRA, CDR2 YSYEKL. The V and J ends lost 4 bases and 3 bases, in that order; junction bases with no gene match: 2. There are 15 residues in the CDR3.